This T cell receptor beta chain was sequenced during a study of identical twins. TCRdb passed the 5' RACE reads through MiXCR, listing each CDR3 protein once. The table has about 790,000 distinct CDR3 sequences, around a sixth seen once. Germline lookup yields CDR1 DFQATT and CDR2 SNEGSKA (reference sequence). The ends were cut back, 3 bases at V and 2 bases at J, with 4 bases in the middle. The CDR3 runs 12 residues. The sample was also reused in another study, on T cells expressing NK-cell markers. In that study: CD3+CD56+NKG2C+, CD3+CD56+NKG2C- and CD3+CD56-NKG2C+ T cells, once sorted, supplied the TCR beta repertoires.

The specimen sequenced was PBMCs. The source of this sequence is a young woman in good health. This chain links TRBV20-1 with TRBJ2-2; D unresolved. CDR3 sequence (DNA): TGCAGTGCTAGGCACAACACCGGGGAGCTGTTTTTT. This translates into CSARHNTGELFF.